This TCR beta chain derives from a study of blood T cell repertoires in COVID-19 (dated by TCRdb to about 2020). Regarding the complete study: Samples from collaborators originated in the United States, Italy and Spain and spanned both the acute and convalescent phases of COVID-19. The prospective study material was composed of cDNA or gDNA derived from T cells, B-cell-depleted T cells, or PBMCs. The dataset comprised deeply sampled blood TCRbeta repertoires from subjects exposed to, actively infected with, or recovered from COVID-19. The repertoires were released in a freely available public database meant as a resource for research on the immune response to SARS-CoV-2. The sample metadata nearly always contained a de-identified subject ID, COVID-19 status, age in years and sex. The samples were drawn from two sources: the first 160 participants of the ongoing ImmuneRACE study, and 950 to 1,500 subjects contributed by 6 global collaborators. Where HLA class I and class II types were available, the types were taken from metadata supplied by the sample provider, not from assay-based typing. General study outcomes and caveats: The amount of clinical and demographic metadata varied by source and participant and was provided uncurated.

About this clone itself: The target of this receptor is not known. Per-base quality was not reported, and no clone a single base away is much larger than it.

Ends trimmed: V by 8 bases, J by 7 bases; bases unmatched to a gene: 8. The CDR3, from cysteine to phenylalanine, totals 13 residues. Only the CDR3 DNA stays, 39 bases, in frame from base 1. The germline V gene (reference sequence) yields MNHEY for CDR1 and SMNVEV for CDR2. Each collaborating institution followed its own protocols to collect whole blood in K2EDTA tubes. Collaborator samples were shipped for TCRbeta analysis as frozen whole blood, isolated PBMCs, or DNA extracted from either sample type. The immunoSEQ Assay, a bias-controlled multiplex PCR, was used to amplify TCRbeta CDR3 regions from genomic DNA. The study's own analysis went as follows. The number of nucleated cells in each sample was estimated by amplification of reference gene primers within the assay. To quantify the absolute abundance of each unique TCRbeta CDR3 rearrangement, sequence reads were collapsed and filtered. Productive Simpson clonality was computed per sample as the square root of Simpson's diversity index over productive rearrangements. Sourced from immuneACCESS, this table was stored by TCRdb with only in-frame sequences that have V and J called. A share of the clones is absent; for the studies checked, an unresolved V gene accounts for under half, and the remainder has no known explanation. V, J and clone size are those of that table, while D and trimming were read from the DNA. Within this sample are under 80,000 clones, with roughly nine tenths of them counted one time only. The top ten constitute just under 4.5% of the sample.

Recombination connected TRBV27 to TRBJ1-2, and TRBD1 aligns with 9 junction nucleotides. This sequence originates from a man aged 50 to 60 with active COVID-19. The sequenced sample consisted of peripheral blood. The bases are TGTGCCAGCCAACAGGGGGCTAAGAGTGGCTACACCTTC. The encoded protein is CASQQGAKSGYTF.